The 24 T cell receptor beta chains given below trace back to one sample, sequenced in a study of T-cell memory formation after mild COVID-19. TCRdb re-called the 5' RACE reads through MiXCR, storing one row per CDR3 protein. The data contain about 240,000 distinct CDR3 sequences, approximately 9% of them singletons. The sequencing input was PBMCs or a T cell subset sorted from them (not recorded which). The receptors here all came from a young man who had mild COVID-19 (a few samples of this study predate the infection). Cell type and time point are not known.

The chain combines TRBV5-1 with TRBJ2-1; 9 positions match TRBD1. With V trimmed by 6 bases and J by 6 bases, 4 bases remained unmatched. The CDR3 has 13 amino acids. The germline CDR1 and CDR2 sequences are SGHRS and YFSETQ. This chain's CDR3 is CASKTGGGNEQFF. The CDR3 DNA is TGCGCCAGCAAGACAGGGGGTGGCAATGAGCAGTTCTTC.

In its sample, this clonotype was seen a few times. This chain uses TRBV7-2 with TRBJ2-2, with D possibly being TRBD2 (5 bases). Germline V gene sequence: CDR1 SGHTA, CDR2 FQGNSA. The V and J ends lost 6 bases and 3 bases respectively, with 14 bases between them. The CDR3 extends over 15 amino acids. The CDR3 spells CASRTGLLDTGELFF. The CDR3 DNA reads TGTGCCAGCAGGACTGGACTGCTGGACACCGGGGAGCTGTTTTTT.

The gene calls are TRBV2 and TRBJ2-3; 7 positions agree with TRBD2. The trim removed 1 base at V and 3 bases at J, leaving 4 bases unmatched. CDR3 size: 15 residues. Germline-derived CDR1 and CDR2 are SNHLY and FYNNEI. CDR3 amino acids: CASSEGAGVTDTQYF. As DNA, the CDR3 is TGTGCCAGCAGTGAAGGGGCGGGGGTTACAGATACGCAGTATTTT. The whole variable domain, remainder taken from reference TRBV2 and TRBJ2-3, is EPEVTQTPSHQVTQMGQEVILRCVPISNHLYFYWYRQILGQKVEFLVSFYNNEISEKSEIFDDQFSVERPDGSNFTLKIRSTKLEDSAMYFCASSEGAGVTDTQYFGPGTRLTVL.

This clonotype came up many times. This chain uses TRBV20-1 with TRBJ2-7, with D hard to call. The CDR3 spans 11 residues. V lost 3 bases, J lost 1 base, and 4 bases lay in between. The germline gives CDR1 DFQATT, CDR2 SNEGSKA (reference sequence). CDR3 in amino acids: CSASWSYEQYV. For the CDR3, the DNA is TGCAGTGCTAGCTGGTCCTACGAGCAGTACGTC.

This clonotype was seen a few times. V and J are TRBV3-1 and TRBJ2-2; TRBD2 might be the D (5 bases). V lost 1 base, J lost 6 bases, and 6 bases lay in between. Germline V gives CDR1 LGHDT, CDR2 YNNKEL (reference sequence). The length of the CDR3 is 13 residues. The CDR3 protein is CASSQGTPGELFF. CDR3 nucleotide sequence: TGTGCCAGCAGCCAAGGGACTCCCGGGGAGCTGTTTTTT.

This clonotype came up many times. The chain has TRBV7-2 and TRBJ1-3; the D gene is possibly TRBD1 (5 bases). Per germline, CDR1 SGHTA and CDR2 FQGNSA. The V gene lost 1 base and the J gene lost 1 base, with 14 bases spanning the gap. The CDR3 extends over 17 amino acids. CDR3 bases: TGTGCCAGCAGCTTAGTAGGGTCGGGGGTTTCTGGAAACACCATATATTTT. Residues: CASSLVGSGVSGNTIYF.

This clonotype was seen a handful of times. CDR3: CSASPAGLTEQFF. CDR3 sequence (DNA): TGCAGTGCTAGTCCAGCGGGGCTTACTGAGCAGTTCTTC. This chain uses TRBV20-1 with TRBJ2-1; 7 bases are a match to TRBD2. The germline V gene encodes CDR1 DFQATT and CDR2 SNEGSKA (reference sequence). The CDR3 spans 13 residues. Trimming cost V 3 bases and J 9 bases; bases outside gene matches: 8.

The rearrangement uses TRBV5-1 and TRBJ2-7, with TRBD1 identical over 7 bases. With 0 bases clipped from V and 1 base from J, the junction kept 4 bases outside the gene matches. Germline CDR1 is SGHRS and CDR2 is YFSETQ. The CDR3 sequence is 15 residues long. The CDR3 sequence is CASSLGQGGSYEQYF. DNA for the CDR3: TGCGCCAGCAGCTTGGGACAGGGTGGATCCTACGAGCAGTACTTC. The full variable domain, with the rest looked up from reference TRBV5-1 and TRBJ2-7, is KAGVTQTPRYLIKTRGQQVTLSCSPISGHRSVSWYQQTPGQGLQFLFEYFSETQRNKGNFPGRFSGRQFSNSRSEMNVSTLELGDSALYLCASSLGQGGSYEQYFGPGTRLTVT.

The chain uses TRBV5-4 and TRBJ1-4, with 8 nucleotides matching TRBD1. V was clipped by 4 bases and J by 2 bases; unmatched bases: 13. Per the germline V gene, CDR1 is SGHNT and CDR2 is YYREEE (reference sequence). CDR3 length equals 18 residues. CDR3 sequence: CASSHSRDRTYTNEKLFF. In DNA form, the CDR3 reads TGTGCCAGCAGCCATTCCCGGGACAGGACTTACACTAATGAAAAACTGTTTTTT.

The chain uses TRBV27 and TRBJ1-2, with D perhaps TRBD1 (5 bases). CDR1 is MNHEY and CDR2 is SMNVEV in the germline V gene (reference sequence). This CDR3 is 14 amino acids long. The V and J ends lost 8 bases and 4 bases respectively, with 17 bases between them. CDR3 sequence (DNA): TGTGCCAGCTCGCCGGGGCGAATCGGCTATGGCTACACCTTC. It specifies CASSPGRIGYGYTF.

This chain joins TRBV29-1 and TRBJ2-5; TRBD1 matches 8 bases. This CDR3 has 13 amino acids. The V segment lost 7 bases and the J segment 4 bases; nucleotides outside the gene matches: 8. CDR1 is SQVTM, CDR2 ANQGSEA, per germline. The CDR3 DNA reads as TGCAGCGCACACAGGGGGTTGGGAGAGACCCAGTACTTC. Protein: CSAHRGLGETQYF.

This clonotype showed up just a few times. CDR3 amino acids: CASGGFSYNEQFF. The CDR3 DNA follows: TGTGCCAGCGGGGGCTTCTCCTACAATGAGCAGTTCTTC. The chain is built from TRBV2 and TRBJ2-1; possibly TRBD1 for D (6 bases). The CDR3 consists of 13 residues. Trimming removed 8 bases at V and 0 bases at J, with 8 bases between. The germline CDR1 and CDR2 sequences are SNHLY and FYNNEI.

The V call is TRBV5-1, the J call TRBJ2-2, with 10 bases fitting TRBD1. The V segment lost 7 bases and the J segment 7 bases; nucleotides outside the gene matches: 10. This CDR3 has 15 residues. The germline CDR1 and CDR2 sequences are SGHRS and YFSETQ. CDR3 DNA: TGCGCCAGCTTTCGTGGACAGGGGGAAATCGGGGAGCTGTTTTTT. This encodes CASFRGQGEIGELFF.

This clonotype was seen only a few times. V is TRBV6-2 or TRBV6-3 and J is TRBJ2-3; D call uncertain. In germline, CDR1 is MNHEY, CDR2 SVGEGT. This CDR3 has 13 residues. V was trimmed by 7 bases and J by 4 bases, leaving 12 bases between them. The CDR3 is CASKPADADTQYF. The CDR3 nucleotides are TGTGCCAGCAAGCCCGCAGACGCAGATACGCAGTATTTT.

The chain has TRBV6-6 and TRBJ2-7; unclear D gene. Trimming pared 7 bases from V and 4 bases from J, leaving 14 bases between. From germline, CDR1 is MNHNY and CDR2 SVGAGI (reference sequence). This CDR3 comprises 13 residues. CDR3 protein: CASTLTEQYEQYF. The CDR3 DNA sequence: TGTGCCAGCACATTAACAGAACAGTACGAGCAGTACTTC.

This clonotype has only a few counts. This chain connects TRBV10-3 to TRBJ2-1; D is tentatively TRBD1 or TRBD2 (5 bases each). The length of the CDR3 is 15 residues. V shed 7 bases and J shed 7 bases, with 20 bases lying between them. Germline CDR1 is ENHRY and CDR2 is SYGVKD. The CDR3 spells CAIKPGTPSGNEQFF. CDR3 sequence (DNA): TGTGCCATCAAGCCCGGGACCCCCTCGGGGAATGAGCAGTTCTTC.

The rearrangement links TRBV7-9 to TRBJ2-5; the match to TRBD1 covers 10 bases. The V segment lost 5 bases and the J segment 1 base; nucleotides outside the gene matches: 7. The CDR3 length is 16 residues. CDR1 and CDR2 (germline): SEHNR, FQNEAQ (reference sequence). The DNA for the CDR3 is TGTGCCAGCAGCCTCGGGGACAGGGGAATCCAAGAGACCCAGTACTTC. As protein: CASSLGDRGIQETQYF.

V usage is TRBV20-1 and J usage is TRBJ2-2; either TRBD1 or TRBD2 may fit D (5 bases each). The CDR3 sequence is 14 residues long. V was pared by 4 bases and J by 7 bases, with 16 bases between. Germline V gene sequence: CDR1 DFQATT, CDR2 SNEGSKA (reference sequence). This CDR3 is CSATLGPPGGELFF. The CDR3 coding sequence is TGCAGTGCTACCCTGGGACCGCCCGGCGGGGAGCTGTTTTTT.

This clonotype was seen only a few times. The rearrangement links TRBV3-1 to TRBJ1-5; no clear D. This CDR3 spans 14 amino acids. Trimming took 4 bases from V and 5 from J, leaving 12 bases between them. Germline V gene lookup returns CDR1 LGHDT and CDR2 YNNKEL (reference sequence). CDR3 in amino acids: CASSPWNNYQPQHF. The CDR3 DNA sequence: TGTGCCAGCAGCCCCTGGAACAACTATCAGCCCCAGCATTTT. The full variable domain, completed using reference TRBV3-1 and TRBJ1-5, is DTAVSQTPKYLVTQMGNDKSIKCEQNLGHDTMYWYKQDSKKFLKIMFSYNNKELIINETVPNRFSPKSPDKAHLNLHINSLELGDSAVYFCASSPWNNYQPQHFGDGTRLSIL.

There are many counts of this clonotype. The chain links TRBV28 to TRBJ2-1; tentative D call: TRBD2 (6 bases). Trimming removed 8 bases at V and 7 bases at J, with 15 bases between. The CDR3 extends over 13 amino acids. Germline CDR1 is MDHEN and CDR2 is SYDVKM. The CDR3 protein is CASCLEGWNEQFF. The CDR3 nucleotides are TGTGCCAGCTGCTTGGAGGGGTGGAATGAGCAGTTCTTC.

This clonotype was counted only a few times. The chain recombines TRBV7-2 with TRBJ2-1, with D perhaps TRBD2 (6 bases). This CDR3 has 13 residues. V was shortened by 3 bases and J by 12 bases, with 15 bases between the two germline ends. Germline lookup yields CDR1 SGHTA and CDR2 FQGNSA. The CDR3 protein is CASSLERVSWQFF. CDR3 nucleotides: TGTGCCAGCAGCTTGGAGCGGGTCTCTTGGCAGTTCTTC.

V and J are TRBV5-5 and TRBJ1-3; D not resolved. CDR1 and CDR2 from the germline V gene are SGHKS and YYEKEE (reference sequence). V shed 1 base and J shed 8 bases, with 7 bases lying between them. CDR3 length: 12 amino acids. The CDR3, as DNA: TGTGCCAGCAGCTTGCAGGTTGACACCATATATTTT. Translating it yields CASSLQVDTIYF.

CDR3 sequence reads: CASSSRTGVCYTF. Written as DNA, the CDR3 is TGTGCCAGCAGCTCCAGGACTGGGGTATGCTACACCTTC. The chain joins TRBV9 to TRBJ1-2; unclear D gene. CDR1 and CDR2 from the germline V gene are SGDLS and YYNGEE. The CDR3 runs 13 residues. The V end was cut by 4 bases, the J end by 9 bases, with 16 bases between. Filled out from reference TRBV9 and TRBJ1-2, the complete variable domain reads DSGVTQTPKHLITATGQRVTLRCSPRSGDLSVYWYQQSLDQGLQFLIQYYNGEERAKGNILERFSAQQFPDLHSELNLSSLELGDSALYFCASSSRTGVCYTFGSGTRLTVV.

In its sample, this clonotype was seen a few times. V gene TRBV15 combines with J gene TRBJ2-6, with 7 bases that match TRBD2. The CDR3 totals 16 residues. Germline CDR1 reads LNHNV; CDR2 reads YYDKDF (reference sequence). Trimming took 1 base from V and 2 from J; bases not matched to a gene: 2. CDR3 in DNA: TGTGCCACCAGCAGAGCACGGGAGGCTGGGGCCAACGTCCTGACTTTC. This translates into CATSRAREAGANVLTF.